The 31 T cell receptor beta chains presented below share a single source sample, sequenced in a study of T cell responses to AZD1222 COVID-19 vaccine. The method was immunoSEQ multiplex PCR; TCRdb's version includes in-frame clones alone and lacks a portion of them. The sample yields about 83,000 clones, 70% to 90% seen once. This specimen consisted of peripheral blood, obtained 28 days after the second AZD1222 dose. The origin of the receptors is an adult who received the AZD1222 COVID-19 vaccine.

This clone has only one observation. The V call is TRBV30, the J call TRBJ2-7; a weak D match, TRBD1 (5 bases). The germline gives CDR1 GTSNPN, CDR2 SVGIG (reference sequence). CDR3 length: 13 amino acids. Trimming shortened V by 5 bases and J by 1 base, and 12 bases separated the two germline ends. CDR3 DNA sequence: TGTGCCTGGGGAACAGGAACTTCCTACGAGCAGTACTTC. It is translated as CAWGTGTSYEQYF.

The chain is built from TRBV6-5 and TRBJ2-3, with 8 bases lining up with TRBD1. V lost 10 bases, J lost 4 bases, and 10 bases stayed unmatched. Germline CDR1 MNHEY, CDR2 SVGAGI. This CDR3 contains 14 residues. The CDR3 here is CATRLGQEADTQYF. DNA for the CDR3: TGTGCCACTAGACTGGGACAGGAGGCAGATACGCAGTATTTT.

This clone was observed a single time. The chain joins TRBV15 to TRBJ1-6, with TRBD1 matching 7 bases. From germline, CDR1 is LNHNV and CDR2 YYDKDF (reference sequence). V lost 3 bases to trimming and J lost 10 bases; unmatched junction nucleotides: 12. This CDR3 has 16 residues. DNA for the CDR3: TGTGCCACCAGCAGGGGAGCGACAGGGCTAGACTCACCCCTCCACTTT. It is translated as CATSRGATGLDSPLHF.

The chain has TRBV14 and TRBJ2-7; D not certain. CDR3 length: 14 residues. The germline gives CDR1 SGHDN, CDR2 FVKESK. The germline V and J ends were trimmed by 0 bases and 2 bases, with 8 bases remaining between them. CDR3 DNA sequence: TGTGCCAGCAGCCAAGATCAAGCAACCTACGAGCAGTACTTC. The encoded protein is CASSQDQATYEQYF.

The V call is TRBV18, the J call TRBJ1-1; 9 bases are a match to TRBD1. With V trimmed by 6 bases and J by 5 bases, 7 bases remained unmatched. CDR1 is KGHSH, CDR2 LQKENI, per germline. This CDR3 has 14 amino acids. The chain's CDR3 is CASSQETGGTEAFF. DNA of the CDR3: TGTGCCAGCTCTCAGGAGACAGGGGGAACTGAAGCTTTCTTT.

The chain carries TRBV6-6 and TRBJ1-2; D is uncertain. This CDR3 region has 12 residues. CDR1 is MNHNY, CDR2 SVGAGI, per germline (reference sequence). Trimming stripped 6 bases from V and 5 bases from J, with 10 bases between. This CDR3 reads CASSPRGYGYTF. The CDR3, as DNA: TGTGCCAGCAGCCCAAGAGGATATGGCTACACCTTC.

This chain links TRBV10-3 with TRBJ1-1, with 7 bases aligning to TRBD1. The CDR3 is 14 residues long. Germline CDR1 reads ENHRY; CDR2 reads SYGVKD. Trimming removed 7 bases from V and 6 bases from J; junction bases left unmatched: 11. The DNA for the CDR3 is TGTGCCATCAATCCCCAGGGGGAAGAGGCTGAAGCTTTCTTT. It translates to CAINPQGEEAEAFF.

The J gene is TRBJ1-3, the V gene TRBV28, with TRBD1 matching 7 bases. This CDR3 spans 16 amino acids. Germline V CDR1 and CDR2: MDHEN, SYDVKM. The V segment lost 5 bases and the J segment 0 bases; nucleotides outside the gene matches: 7. The CDR3: CASSPWTGPSGNTIYF. The CDR3 coding sequence is TGTGCCAGCAGTCCTTGGACAGGACCCTCTGGAAACACCATATATTTT.

The V call is TRBV7-2, the J call TRBJ1-3; D gene uncertain. The CDR3 is 14 amino acids. The V and J ends lost 2 bases and 4 bases respectively, with 9 bases between them. Germline V lookup: CDR1 SGHTA, CDR2 FQGNSA. Written as DNA, the CDR3 is TGTGCCAGCAGCTTACCCCGGAGCGGAAACACCATATATTTT. Translated: CASSLPRSGNTIYF.

The gene calls are TRBV28 and TRBJ1-1, with unresolved D. The CDR3 extends over 12 amino acids. In germline, CDR1 is MDHEN, CDR2 SYDVKM. CDR3 sequence: CATYNMNTEAFF. The CDR3 DNA reads as TGTGCGACTTATAATATGAACACTGAAGCTTTCTTT.

The chain joins TRBV6-4 to TRBJ2-2, with D tentatively TRBD1 or TRBD2 (5 bases each). The germline V and J ends were trimmed by 3 bases and 3 bases, with 5 bases remaining between them. This CDR3 comprises 13 residues. Germline loops: CDR1 MRHNA, CDR2 SNTAGT. The CDR3 reads CASSEGDTGELFF. Written as DNA, the CDR3 is TGTGCCAGCAGTGAGGGGGACACCGGGGAGCTGTTTTTT.

V usage is TRBV10-3 and J usage is TRBJ2-3, with 10 bases that match TRBD1. With 8 bases clipped from V and 0 bases from J, the junction kept 2 bases outside the gene matches. The CDR3 length is 14 residues. Germline CDR1 and CDR2: ENHRY and SYGVKD. CDR3 sequence: CAIDRGQSTDTQYF. As DNA, the CDR3 is TGTGCCATCGACAGGGGGCAGAGCACAGATACGCAGTATTTT.

This chain joins TRBV5-1 and TRBJ2-1, with unresolved D. V lost 3 bases to trimming and J lost 0 bases, with 10 bases between them. CDR1 and CDR2 from the germline V gene are SGHRS and YFSETQ. This CDR3 comprises 15 residues. The CDR3 sequence is CASSSPLSSYNEQFF. The CDR3 bases are TGCGCCAGCAGCTCCCCTCTTAGCTCCTACAATGAGCAGTTCTTC.

In the case of this clone: The same CDR3 can be traced to other DNA sequences in this sample. The V and J genes are TRBV28 and TRBJ1-2, with D unclear. CDR1 is MDHEN, CDR2 SYDVKM, per germline. There are 12 residues in the CDR3. The V gene lost 4 bases and the J gene lost 5 bases, with 8 bases spanning the gap. In DNA, the CDR3 is TGTGCCAGCAGTTCGAACTTATATGGCTACACCTTC. Its translation is CASSSNLYGYTF.

The J gene is TRBJ1-2, the V gene TRBV4-3; D call uncertain. There are 13 residues in the CDR3. Germline assignment: CDR1 LGHNA and CDR2 YSLEER. V lost 1 base and J lost 3, with 6 bases in between. CDR3 residues: CASSQGDDYGYTF. DNA for the CDR3: TGCGCCAGCAGCCAAGGGGATGACTATGGCTACACCTTC.

The V call is TRBV20-1, the J call TRBJ2-1, with D unresolved. CDR1 is DFQATT, CDR2 SNEGSKA, per germline (reference sequence). Trimming removed 3 bases from V and 0 bases from J, with 12 bases in between. The CDR3 is 15 amino acids. CDR3 bases: TGCAGTGCTAGTGGGTGGTCAGGCTCCTACAATGAGCAGTTCTTC. Translating it yields CSASGWSGSYNEQFF.

This chain connects TRBV4-1 to TRBJ2-1; 9 bases line up with TRBD2. Trimming at V came to 1 base and at J to 4 bases, leaving 11 bases not matched to a gene. The CDR3 contains 18 residues. In germline, CDR1 is MGHRA, CDR2 YSYEKL. The CDR3 reads CASSQGLAGTSRYNEQFF. Written as DNA, the CDR3 is TGCGCCAGCAGCCAAGGCCTGGCCGGGACTAGCAGATACAATGAGCAGTTCTTC.

V usage is TRBV19 and J usage is TRBJ1-2; weak D call: TRBD1 (5 bases). Between the trimmed V and J ends, which lost 2 bases and 4 bases, there was a span of 11 bases. CDR1 LNHDA and CDR2 SQIVND come from the germline V gene (reference sequence). This CDR3 contains 14 residues. CDR3 nucleotide sequence: TGTGCCAGTAGTATACCAGGGCCGGGCTATGGCTACACCTTC. Encoded protein: CASSIPGPGYGYTF.

This clone was picked up one time. J is TRBJ1-4 and V is TRBV30; no clear D gene. The CDR3 contains 15 residues. V lost 8 bases and J lost 8, with 24 bases in between. Germline CDR1 reads GTSNPN; CDR2 reads SVGIG (reference sequence). DNA for the CDR3: TGTGCCACCTCAGGCGCGGAGGGTACTTACGAAAAACTGTTTTTT. It specifies CATSGAEGTYEKLFF.

On this clone itself: One end of the junction varies from germline; a read error may be responsible. The V gene is TRBV7-8, the J gene TRBJ1-1; 9 bases align to TRBD1. Germline CDR1 reads SGHVS; CDR2 reads FQNEAQ. The CDR3 extends over 13 amino acids. The chain's CDR3 is CASSLGQGGPPLF. The CDR3 region has the DNA TGTGCCAGCAGCTTAGGACAGGGGGGGCCTCCACTCTTT.

V and J are TRBV11-2 and TRBJ1-3; no firm D call. The V gene's germline CDR1 is SGHAT and CDR2 FQNNGV. This CDR3 is built from 14 residues. Trimming left V 0 bases short and J 2 bases short, with 5 bases between. This CDR3 reads CASSLDGAGNTIYF. In DNA form, the CDR3 reads TGTGCCAGCAGCTTAGACGGGGCTGGAAACACCATATATTTT. Based on the CDR3 plus reference TRBV11-2 and TRBJ1-3, the full variable domain is EAGVAQSPRYKIIEKRQSVAFWCNPISGHATLYWYQQILGQGPKLLIQFQNNGVVDDSQLPKDRFSAERLKGVDSTLKIQPAKLEDSAVYLCASSLDGAGNTIYFGEGSWLTVV.

The J gene is TRBJ2-7, the V gene TRBV4-3, with D perhaps matching TRBD2 (5 bases). Trimming pared 0 bases from V and 4 bases from J, leaving 10 bases between. This CDR3 has 14 residues. Germline CDR1 reads LGHNA; CDR2 reads YSLEER. CDR3 DNA sequence: TGCGCCAGCAGCCAAGAGAGCGGCCCTTACGAGCAGTACTTC. Protein product: CASSQESGPYEQYF.

This clone is a singleton in its sample. The chain combines TRBV7-2 with TRBJ2-7; the D gene could be TRBD1 or TRBD2 (6 bases each). The CDR3 length is 14 residues. CDR1 is SGHTA, CDR2 FQGNSA, per germline. The V gene lost 5 bases and the J gene lost 3 bases, with 14 bases spanning the gap. This CDR3 is CASSGQRAYYEQYF. The CDR3 coding sequence is TGTGCCAGCAGCGGACAGCGGGCCTACTACGAGCAGTACTTC. The variable domain in full, with the rest retrieved from reference TRBV7-2 and TRBJ2-7, is GAGVSQSPSNKVTEKGKDVELRCDPISGHTALYWYRQSLGQGLEFLIYFQGNSAPDKSGLPSDRFSAERTGGSVSTLTIQRTQQEDSAVYLCASSGQRAYYEQYFGPGTRLTVT.

The J gene is TRBJ2-5, the V gene TRBV30, with 7 bases matching TRBD2. The germline CDR1 and CDR2 sequences are GTSNPN and SVGIG (reference sequence). V lost 4 bases, J lost 3 bases, and 11 bases stayed unmatched. The CDR3 is 15 residues long. The CDR3: CAWTTRGDPKETQYF. The CDR3 DNA reads as TGTGCCTGGACCACCCGGGGGGACCCCAAAGAGACCCAGTACTTC.

The chain has TRBV29-1 and TRBJ2-7; D call uncertain. The germline gives CDR1 SQVTM, CDR2 ANQGSEA. This CDR3 has 13 residues. V lost 4 bases, J lost 2 bases, and 12 bases lay in between. DNA of the CDR3: TGCAGCGTTGGTGGGGTGGGAACCTACGAGCAGTACTTC. This translates into CSVGGVGTYEQYF.

The chain has TRBV30 and TRBJ2-7; D is undetermined. The ends were cut back, 4 bases at V and 0 bases at J, with 7 bases in the middle. Germline CDR1 is GTSNPN and CDR2 is SVGIG (reference sequence). CDR3 size: 12 residues. In nucleotides, the CDR3 is TGTGCCTGGAAGGTGAGCTCCTACGAGCAGTACTTC. The encoded protein is CAWKVSSYEQYF.

A remark on this clone: Other DNA sequences from this sample encode an identical CDR3 as well. The chain carries TRBV9 and TRBJ2-7, with a tentative D call TRBD1 (5 bases). CDR3 length: 14 amino acids. Trimming removed 0 bases at V and 5 bases at J, with 12 bases between. The germline CDR1 and CDR2 sequences are SGDLS and YYNGEE. The CDR3 region is CASSVGQGLDEQYF. CDR3 DNA: TGTGCCAGCAGCGTAGGTCAGGGTTTGGACGAGCAGTACTTC.

The chain recombines TRBV9 with TRBJ2-1; D is unclear. Trimming cost V 4 bases and J 2 bases, with 13 bases left between them. The germline V gene has CDR1 SGDLS and CDR2 YYNGEE. The CDR3 runs to 15 residues. The CDR3 is CASSLGLVAYNEQFF. Written as DNA, the CDR3 is TGTGCCAGCAGCTTAGGGCTGGTGGCCTACAATGAGCAGTTCTTC. Filled out from reference TRBV9 and TRBJ2-1, the complete variable domain reads DSGVTQTPKHLITATGQRVTLRCSPRSGDLSVYWYQQSLDQGLQFLIQYYNGEERAKGNILERFSAQQFPDLHSELNLSSLELGDSALYFCASSLGLVAYNEQFFGPGTRLTVL.

This chain uses TRBV25-1 with TRBJ2-1; 7 nucleotides agree with TRBD2. Losses at the gene ends were 6 bases for V and 7 bases for J; bases not matched to a gene: 12. The CDR3 contains 15 residues. The germline CDR1 and CDR2 sequences are MGHDK and SYGVNS. CDR3 DNA sequence: TGTGCCAGCAGAGCACTTGGGAGGGGATCGAATGAGCAGTTCTTC. This sequence encodes CASRALGRGSNEQFF.

The genes are TRBV6-5 and TRBJ1-2; tentative D call: TRBD1 (5 bases). The CDR3 totals 13 residues. The V and J ends lost 8 bases and 4 bases respectively, with 14 bases between them. Germline V lookup: CDR1 MNHEY, CDR2 SVGAGI. The CDR3 nucleotides read TGTGCCAGCTTTATGCAGGGAGGCTATGGCTACACCTTC. Translated, it gives CASFMQGGYGYTF.

The chain's CDR3 is CASSLGQYQPQHF. The CDR3 nucleotides read TGTGCCAGTAGTTTGGGACAGTATCAGCCCCAGCATTTT. This sequence joins TRBV19 and TRBJ1-5; 7 bases fit TRBD1. The junction had 3 bases not matched to a gene; V was cut back by 5 bases and J by 5 bases. CDR1 LNHDA and CDR2 SQIVND come from the germline V gene (reference sequence). This CDR3 has 13 residues.